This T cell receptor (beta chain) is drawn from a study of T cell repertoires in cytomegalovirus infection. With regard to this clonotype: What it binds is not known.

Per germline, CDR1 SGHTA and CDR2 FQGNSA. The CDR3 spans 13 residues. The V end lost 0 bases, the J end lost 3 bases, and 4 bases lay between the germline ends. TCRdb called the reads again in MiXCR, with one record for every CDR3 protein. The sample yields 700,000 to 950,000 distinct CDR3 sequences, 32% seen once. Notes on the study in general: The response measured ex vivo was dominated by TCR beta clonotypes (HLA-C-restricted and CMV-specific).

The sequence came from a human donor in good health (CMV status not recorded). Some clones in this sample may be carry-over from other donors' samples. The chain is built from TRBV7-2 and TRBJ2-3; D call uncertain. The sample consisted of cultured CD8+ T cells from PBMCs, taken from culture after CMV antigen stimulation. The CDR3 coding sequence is TGTGCCAGCAGCTTAGCGGATACAGATACGCAGTATTTT. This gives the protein CASSLADTDTQYF.